The source of this T cell receptor (beta chain) is a study of early stage breast cancer tumors. In germline, CDR1 is SEHNR, CDR2 FQNEAQ (reference sequence). The CDR3 spans 16 residues. J lost 4 bases, V lost 5 bases, and 6 bases had no gene match. Assay used: immunoSEQ multiplex PCR; TCRdb lists only in-frame clones, some missing. Altogether 9,500 to 10,000 clones are present, around 66% being singletons, with the ten largest covering roughly 10%. The chain joins TRBV7-9 to TRBJ2-2; the match to TRBD1 covers 11 bases. This receptor was obtained from a person between 55 and 69 years old with breast cancer. The sequenced material came from breast tumor tissue. CDR3 DNA sequence: TGTGCCAGCAGCGGAGCCGGGACAGGGGGCACCGGGGAGCTGTTTTTT. It specifies CASSGAGTGGTGELFF.